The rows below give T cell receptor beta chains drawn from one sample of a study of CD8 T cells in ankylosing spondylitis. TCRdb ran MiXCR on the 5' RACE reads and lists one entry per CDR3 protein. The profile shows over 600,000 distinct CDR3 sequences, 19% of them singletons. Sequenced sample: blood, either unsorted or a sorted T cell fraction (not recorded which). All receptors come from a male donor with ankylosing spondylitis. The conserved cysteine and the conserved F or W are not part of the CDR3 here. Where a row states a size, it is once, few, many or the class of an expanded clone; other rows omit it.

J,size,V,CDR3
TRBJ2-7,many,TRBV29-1,SVVDSYEQY
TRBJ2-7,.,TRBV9,ASSVGGEGFHEQY
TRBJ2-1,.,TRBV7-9,ASSLKVPDLDEQF
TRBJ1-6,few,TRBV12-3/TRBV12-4,ASGRSGGRDSPLH
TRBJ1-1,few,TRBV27,ASTTIGGKNTEAF
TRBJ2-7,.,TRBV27,ASRRQGTGEQY
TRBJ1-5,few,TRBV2,ASSVERDSNQPQH
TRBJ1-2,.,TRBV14,ASSQALGTGAGYT
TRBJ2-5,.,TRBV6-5,ASGRDTETQY
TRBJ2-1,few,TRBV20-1,SARDGAWRNEQF
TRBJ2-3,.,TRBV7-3,ASSAAQDTQY
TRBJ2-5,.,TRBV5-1,ASSLIWVAETQY
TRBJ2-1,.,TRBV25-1,ASGGLAGNLYNEQF